A selection of T cell receptor beta chains follows, all from one sample in a study of identical twins. Each CDR3 protein is one row after TCRdb ran MiXCR on the 5' RACE reads. Here the sample spans some 300,000 distinct CDR3 sequences, roughly an eighth being singletons. This sample also belongs to another study, concerning yellow fever vaccine responses in identical twins.

The sample comprised CD8+ T cells sorted from blood. The receptors originated from a young woman in good health. CDR3s include the opening cysteine and the closing phenylalanine or tryptophan. D genes are given only for firm matches. Not every row has a clone size; where given, it reads once, few, many or a size class.

cdr3_aa	cdr3_nt	clone_size	v_call	d_call	j_call
CASRAGTSGAYEQYF	TGTGCCAGCAGGGCCGGGACTAGCGGTGCCTACGAGCAGTACTTC	few	TRBV2	TRBD2	TRBJ2-7
CASRIEGDTEAFF	TGTGCCAGCAGAATAGAGGGGGACACTGAAGCTTTCTTT	-	TRBV21-1	-	TRBJ1-1
CASSLGPEKFF	TGTGCCAGCAGCTTAGGGCCCGAGAAGTTCTTC	few	TRBV7-9	-	TRBJ2-1
CAIGSGLPGARYTYEQYF	TGTGCCATCGGCTCCGGACTCCCGGGAGCCCGGTACACCTACGAGCAGTACTTC	-	TRBV4-2	-	TRBJ2-7
CASSPRLDPYSYNEQFF	TGTGCCAGCAGTCCCCGACTAGACCCTTACTCCTACAATGAGCAGTTCTTC	few	TRBV2	-	TRBJ2-1
CASSQPGTYNTEAFF	TGCGCCAGCAGCCAACCCGGGACATATAACACTGAAGCTTTCTTT	-	TRBV4-1	-	TRBJ1-1
CASADPGQGNQPQHF	TGTGCCAGTGCCGACCCGGGACAGGGAAATCAGCCCCAGCATTTT	many	TRBV12-3/TRBV12-4	TRBD1	TRBJ1-5
CASSYRTGTGGNEQFF	TGTGCCAGCAGTTACCGTACGGGGACAGGGGGAAATGAGCAGTTCTTC	-	TRBV6-5	TRBD1	TRBJ2-1
CASSLPPRPDTQYF	TGTGCCAGCAGTCTTCCTCCTAGGCCAGATACGCAGTATTTT	few	TRBV28	-	TRBJ2-3
CSVDEGADYGYTF	TGCAGCGTTGATGAGGGGGCGGACTATGGCTACACCTTC	-	TRBV29-1	TRBD1	TRBJ1-2
CASSGQGIGELFF	TGTGCCAGCAGCGGACAGGGCATCGGGGAGCTGTTTTTT	-	TRBV7-9	TRBD1	TRBJ2-2
CASSERKGRDTEAFF	TGCGCCAGCAGTGAAAGGAAAGGGAGAGACACTGAAGCTTTCTTT	-	TRBV10-2	-	TRBJ1-1
CASSLGLAGVRNEQFF	TGTGCCAGCAGCCTTGGACTAGCGGGAGTGAGGAATGAGCAGTTCTTC	many	TRBV3-1	TRBD2	TRBJ2-1
CSVVLGTSGLNEQFF	TGCAGCGTTGTTTTAGGGACTAGCGGGTTGAATGAGCAGTTCTTC	many	TRBV29-1	TRBD2	TRBJ2-1
CASSQFTANYNEQFF	TGCGCCAGCAGCCAGTTTACAGCTAACTACAATGAGCAGTTCTTC	-	TRBV4-1	-	TRBJ2-1
CASSLAGTDTQYF	TGCGCCAGCAGTCTAGCGGGCACAGATACGCAGTATTTT	many	TRBV5-1	TRBD2	TRBJ2-3
CASSVFPRGSQETQYF	TGTGCCAGCAGCGTATTCCCCCGGGGGAGCCAAGAGACCCAGTACTTC	-	TRBV11-2	-	TRBJ2-5
CSAPGLYNEQFF	TGCAGTGCTCCAGGACTCTACAATGAGCAGTTCTTC	few	TRBV20-1	-	TRBJ2-1
CASSTEGPAYEQYF	TGTGCCAGCAGTACGGAGGGACCTGCCTACGAGCAGTACTTC	-	TRBV6-1	-	TRBJ2-7
CASSALQGHEQFF	TGTGCCAGCAGCGCACTACAAGGACATGAGCAGTTCTTC	few	TRBV9	-	TRBJ2-1
CASRGDENQPQHF	TGTGCCAGCAGGGGCGACGAAAATCAGCCCCAGCATTTT	few	TRBV6-1	-	TRBJ1-5
CSAGGQRTDTQYF	TGCAGTGCTGGGGGACAGCGAACAGATACGCAGTATTTT	-	TRBV20-1	TRBD1	TRBJ2-3
CASSLAPGLTNEKLFF	TGTGCCAGCAGCTTAGCGCCAGGGCTGACTAATGAAAAACTGTTTTTT	-	TRBV7-9	-	TRBJ1-4
CASSFGLTEAFF	TGTGCCAGCAGTTTTGGGCTCACTGAAGCTTTCTTT	many	TRBV12-3/TRBV12-4	-	TRBJ1-1